This TCR beta chain was identified in a study of blood T cell repertoires in COVID-19. The V and J ends lost 5 bases and 5 bases, in that order; junction bases with no gene match: 5. The CDR3 covers 15 residues. The germline CDR1 and CDR2 sequences are SGHVS and FQNEAQ. Assay: immunoSEQ multiplex PCR; the TCRdb copy retains only in-frame clones and omits some. The sample has 200,000 to 250,000 clones, approximately 86% seen once. Sequences were obtained from PBMCs or T cells enriched from blood (not recorded which). The gene calls are TRBV7-8 and TRBJ1-5; 11 bases align to TRBD1. This receptor was obtained from a middle-aged woman with acute COVID-19. Here the CDR3 reads CASSPGTGGYQPQHF. The CDR3 DNA reads TGTGCCAGCAGCCCAGGGACAGGGGGTTATCAGCCCCAGCATTTT.